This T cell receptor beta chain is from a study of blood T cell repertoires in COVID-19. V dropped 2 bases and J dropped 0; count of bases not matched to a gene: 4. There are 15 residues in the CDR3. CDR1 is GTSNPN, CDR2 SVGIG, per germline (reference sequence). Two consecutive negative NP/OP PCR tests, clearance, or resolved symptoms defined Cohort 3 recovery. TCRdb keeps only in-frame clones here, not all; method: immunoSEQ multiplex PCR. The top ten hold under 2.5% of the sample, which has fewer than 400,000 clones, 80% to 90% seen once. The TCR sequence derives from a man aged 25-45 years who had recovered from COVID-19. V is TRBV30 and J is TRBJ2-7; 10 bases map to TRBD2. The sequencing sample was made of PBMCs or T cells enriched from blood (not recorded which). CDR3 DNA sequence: TGTGCCTGGAGTAAGGGGACTAGCGCCTCCTACGAGCAGTACTTC. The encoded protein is CAWSKGTSASYEQYF.